This T cell receptor (beta chain) emerged from a study of identical twins. The CDR3 is made up of 13 amino acids. Trimming pared 5 bases from V and 1 base from J, leaving 8 bases between. Per the germline V gene, CDR1 is DFQATT and CDR2 is SNEGSKA (reference sequence). Study-wide results and limits: Insertions ran lower in abundant cord blood beta clonotypes, though not in memory repertoires.

TCRdb fed the 5' RACE reads into MiXCR, producing one record per CDR3 protein. The sample consists of approximately 470,000 distinct CDR3 sequences, over 12% of them appearing once. This clonotype has ten or more counts. Antigen specificity is unknown. Everyone who donated was a healthy Caucasian. The sample was also linked to a second study, of yellow fever vaccine responses in identical twins.

Input material: CD4+ T cells sorted from blood. V usage is TRBV20-1 and J usage is TRBJ2-2; D uncertain. The clonotype comes from a young woman in good health. The CDR3: CSARMGNTGELFF. DNA for the CDR3: TGCAGTGCTCGCATGGGGAACACCGGGGAGCTGTTTTTT.